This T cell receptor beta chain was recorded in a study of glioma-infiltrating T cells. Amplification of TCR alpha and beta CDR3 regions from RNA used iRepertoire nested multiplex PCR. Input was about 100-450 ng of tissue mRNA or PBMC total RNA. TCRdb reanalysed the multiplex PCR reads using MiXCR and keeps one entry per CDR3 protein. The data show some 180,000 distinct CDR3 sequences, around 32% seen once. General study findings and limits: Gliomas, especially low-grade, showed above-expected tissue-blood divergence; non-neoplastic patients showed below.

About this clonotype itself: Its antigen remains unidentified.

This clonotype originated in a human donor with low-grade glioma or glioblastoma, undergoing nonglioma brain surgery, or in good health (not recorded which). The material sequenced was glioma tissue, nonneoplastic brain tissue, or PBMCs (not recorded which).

The CDR3 DNA reads as TGTGCCAGAAGACCGCAGGGGTCTGGGGCCAACGTCCTGACTTTC. This encodes CARRPQGSGANVLTF. V gene TRBV13 combines with J gene TRBJ2-6; tentatively, D is TRBD1 (6 bases). The germline CDR1 and CDR2 sequences are PRHDT and FYEKMQ (reference sequence). The V gene lost 9 bases and the J gene lost 1 base, with 13 bases spanning the gap. This CDR3 contains 15 residues.